This TCR beta chain was documented in a study of cytomegalovirus exposure and HLA in healthy donors. Study background: Approximately 80 million unique TCRs, all from HLA-typed donors, were included in an early release of the data. Findings and limits, study-wide: Previous analysis showed most TCR beta V segments were productive about 87% or about 30% of the time.

Both 60 Vbeta primers and 13 Jbeta primers went into the PCR. The data were produced by immunoSEQ multiplex PCR, yet TCRdb's version contains in-frame clones alone and is incomplete. The data hold 100,000 to 120,000 clones, with over 60% observed a single time. J was trimmed by 4 bases and V by 11 bases; bases with no gene match: 6. The CDR3 is 13 residues long. Germline values: CDR1 ENHRY, CDR2 SYGVKD. Regarding this clone: The antigen is not known.

The sequenced material came from PBMCs. This sequence joins TRBV10-3 and TRBJ1-3; 9 bases line up with TRBD1. The TCR originated in a middle-aged man in good health and CMV-seropositive. The CDR3 DNA sequence: TGTGCCGTGGGGACAGGGCGAGGAAACACCATATATTTT. This gives the protein CAVGTGRGNTIYF.